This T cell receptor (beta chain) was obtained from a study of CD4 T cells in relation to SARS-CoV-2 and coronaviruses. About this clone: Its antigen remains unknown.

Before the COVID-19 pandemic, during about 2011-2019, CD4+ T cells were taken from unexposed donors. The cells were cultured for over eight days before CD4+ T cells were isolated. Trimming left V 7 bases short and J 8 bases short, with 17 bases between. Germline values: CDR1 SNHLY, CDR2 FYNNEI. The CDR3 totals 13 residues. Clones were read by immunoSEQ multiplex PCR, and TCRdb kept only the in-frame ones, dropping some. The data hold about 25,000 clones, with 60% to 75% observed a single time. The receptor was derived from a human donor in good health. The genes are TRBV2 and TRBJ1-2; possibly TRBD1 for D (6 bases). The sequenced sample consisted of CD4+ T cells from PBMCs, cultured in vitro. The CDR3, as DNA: TGTGCCAGCACCACCCTACAGGGCCAGGGCTACACCTTC. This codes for CASTTLQGQGYTF.